The present T cell receptor (beta chain) was sequenced within a study of OX40 agonist ivuxolimab in advanced cancers. Turning to the study itself: Two cutaneous melanoma patients and one hepatocellular carcinoma patient, three in all, had partial responses. Study-wide findings and caveats: Relatively little clonal expansion, among the lowest observed, appeared in partial responders at 0.1-3.0 mg/kg. Dosing at 0.1 to 3.0 mg/kg was accompanied by clonal expansion of CD4+ and CD8+ blood T cells by week 6.

Points on this clone: Its antigen is not known.

Method: immunoSEQ multiplex PCR; TCRdb's copy keeps in-frame clones and lacks some. The sample has some 80,000 clones; approximately 85% are singletons. The CDR3 has 15 residues. The J segment lost 4 bases and the V segment lost 5 bases, leaving 5 bases of the junction unmatched. The V gene's germline CDR1 is SGHTA and CDR2 FQGNSA. Blood specimens came from baseline, cycle 4 day 1, and cycle 7 day 1. The sample was CD4+ or CD8+ T cells sorted from blood, taken in a trial of the OX40 agonist ivuxolimab. This TCR was recovered from an adult with an advanced solid tumor such as melanoma, head and neck, liver or kidney cancer. The V gene is TRBV7-2, the J gene TRBJ2-5, with 12 bases matching TRBD2. CDR3 in DNA: TGTGCCAGCAGCCGGACTAGCGGGGCGCGAGAGACCCAGTACTTC. This codes for CASSRTSGARETQYF.